This record looks at one TCR beta chain sequence and its context. The antigen it recognizes is unknown. The record has no base qualities; no much larger clone is one base away. This same CDR3 is encoded by further DNA sequences in the sample. In total, fewer than 750 healthy bone marrow donors made up the cohort. At the time of sampling, all cohort members were nominally healthy, though unrecorded immune exposures were likely present. The donor tested CMV seronegative and was one of the 352 seronegative cohort members. A peripheral blood sample was provided by each donor, and peripheral blood mononuclear cells were used for TCR beta sequencing. Genomic DNA was extracted from the blood cell samples with the Qiagen DNeasy Blood Extraction Kit. Library generation was performed with the immunoSEQ multiplex PCR assay. For the multiplex PCR, a mixture combining 60 forward primers for TCR Vbeta segments and 13 reverse primers for TCR Jbeta segments was used. A multiplex PCR assay on genomic DNA amplified the CDR3 region of rearranged TCR beta genes. The amplified TCR beta libraries were sequenced on the Illumina HiSeq System as 87-base-pair reads. The study's processing was this. Across the 500 to 850 repertoires, a later analysis counted some 81 million unique TCR beta chains, roughly 11 million of which were shared by at least two donors. To remove PCR and sequencing errors, raw reads were error-corrected and collapsed into unique sequences using a nearest-neighbor algorithm that merged closely related sequences. CDR3 sequences were aligned to IMGT reference sequences to assign V, D and J gene segments. For a sequence to be retained, a match of at least six nucleotides was required to both a V gene segment and a J gene segment. Rearrangements were called productive when the CDR3 lacked stop codons and stayed in frame with V and J; all others were non-productive. Following IMGT convention, CDR3 was defined as the stretch from the second conserved V-encoded cysteine up to the conserved J-encoded phenylalanine. The earlier analysis of some 550 of the donors excluded any sequence lacking an unambiguous match to a single V gene segment. In an earlier analysis of several hundred of the donors, V segments were called functional above 56.7% productive rearrangements and were called segregating when the between-donor standard deviation exceeded 5%. A statistical classification framework was built for diagnosing cytomegalovirus status from the catalog of TCR beta chain sequences. A later analysis assigned V and J genes by comparing TCR nucleotide sequences with IMGT/GENE-DB human TR gene sequences. Using the TCRdist pipeline, a later analysis assigned CDR3 sequences along with most-parsimonious VDJ recombination scenarios. In a later analysis, each TCR beta chain was defined by its CDR3 amino acid sequence together with its V-gene family, and reads without a unique V-gene family were excluded. To address suspected cross-contamination and a sequencing artifact, a later analysis removed 592 highly shared, low-generation-probability nucleotide sequences. A later analysis calculated a clonal expansion index for each public chain from normalized within-repertoire ranks of inferred template counts. In a later analysis, generation probabilities were computed with a VDJ recombination model fitted to out-of-frame rearrangements, and the resulting probabilities were checked against IGoR. A later analysis scored TCR-TCR, TCR-HLA and TCR-CMV co-occurrence with hypergeometric tests, applying a repertoire-size bias correction to TCR pairs. To estimate false discovery rates, a later analysis permuted the HLA or CMV assignments 20 times. In a later analysis, co-occurring TCRs were grouped using DBSCAN, and TCRdist sequence similarity was added for clustering within HLA-allele-positive subsets. For co-occurrence clustering, repertoires with fewer than 30,000 or more than 120,000 public chains were excluded, along with four or five repertoires with anomalous nucleotide sharing. As stored in TCRdb, this immuneACCESS dataset retains in-frame rearrangements with V and J assigned. A fraction of the clones does not appear; measured against another copy, unresolved V genes explain less than half of the discrepancy, and the remainder lacks a known reason. V and J calls plus clone size are reproduced from that table; the DNA served to infer D and trimming. The sample table contains about 150,000 clones; only one count was recorded for more than 60% of them. 6.5% of the sample is in the top ten clones.

These data come from a study of cytomegalovirus exposure and HLA in healthy donors listed by TCRdb under 2017. Background on the whole study: In an earlier analysis of under 750 of the donors, 250 to 350 Gb of sequence data and roughly 100 million unique TCR beta sequences from approximately 180 million T cells were reported. Roughly 300 gigabases of sequencing data and roughly 81 million unique TCR sequences made up an early release that covered about 640 HLA-typed donors. The genetic ancestry cluster associated with self-reported Caucasian donors included around 76% of the approximately 400 genotyped donors. The study aimed to test whether signatures of past pathogen exposure could be identified by cataloging public T cell receptors. The study profiled the T cell repertoires of 666 subjects by immunosequencing and related them to cytomegalovirus serostatus. Besides the first cohort of approximately 710 subjects, a separate validation cohort made up of roughly 120 different subjects was used. To predict cytomegalovirus infection status, the study brought together high-throughput TCR immunosequencing, statistical association of individual TCRs with disease status, and machine learning. A later analysis re-examined previously published TCR beta repertoires from more than 650 donors and added high-resolution HLA genotyping to investigate patterns of TCR occurrence. The later analysis used no new phenotypic data to find candidate immune exposures, relying instead on TCR beta sequences and their occurrence across donors. An earlier analysis of 450 to 750 of the donors used high-throughput TCR beta sequencing to judge whether each TCR beta V gene segment behaved as functional or pseudogenic. Alongside the repertoire data, information on donor age, sex, ethnicity and CMV serostatus was compiled. A later genetic analysis used genome-wide SNP genotypes for about 65% of the roughly 700 donors, treating that subset as a discovery cohort. All discovery cohort repertoires had been generated on a single sequencing platform. HLA typing included class I and class II loci at four-digit resolution. The number of typed donors differed by locus: about 629-630 for A, B, C, DRB1 and DQB1; 500 to 550 for DQA1; 606 for DPA1; and about 450 for DPB1. Roughly 5 DR-DQ haplotypes were handled as single units for association and clustering, since linkage in the cohort was strong. Among 300 to 450 genotyped donors of the cohort, an average of about 240,000 unique TCR beta nucleotide sequences were sequenced per donor, roughly a sixth of them non-productive. Study-wide conclusions, independent of this receptor: A cluster of highly shared sequence variants was judged likely to be a technical artifact of the sequencing pipeline. A later analysis found that HLA-associated TCR beta chains were more clonally expanded and had lower generation probabilities than equally common non-associated chains. A later analysis reported that several top co-occurrence clusters appeared linked to parvovirus B19, influenza, CMV and Epstein-Barr virus. Assigning TCR associations to individual alleles was difficult when HLA alleles, especially DR and DQ, strongly co-occurred. In a later genetic analysis, a missense DCLRE1C variant was associated with V-gene and J-gene trimming of TCR beta chains, and the association was replicated in an independent cohort. A total of about 180 TCR beta chains were listed by the study as associated with cytomegalovirus. Because HLA typing was unavailable for some donors at each locus, only the typed subset was used in association tests. Compared with the roughly 710-donor mean, donors in an Asian-associated ancestry cluster had fewer N-insertions in productive TCRs, according to a later genetic analysis. The earlier analysis of some 540 of the donors excluded approximately 15 rarely observed V segments, including chromosome 9 orphons, because counts were too low. The presence/absence analyses assumed that sequencing depth was roughly uniform across donors, and that assumption may not be true. A later analysis found that TCR association rates varied across HLA loci, with DRB1 alleles showing the most associated TCRs and HLA-C alleles the fewest. For the cohort, immune exposure information was limited to CMV serostatus. A further reported finding was that TCR beta sequences accurately predicted the HLA-A and HLA-B alleles for most subjects in the first cohort. In a later analysis, around 17,000 TCR beta sequences were associated with specific HLA alleles at a false discovery rate of 0.05. Some IMGT-functional V segments, including TRBV6-2 and TRBV6-3, could not be distinguished by the 87-base-pair reads and were therefore excluded. A few of the identified cytomegalovirus-associated TCR beta chains were confirmed in vitro to be specific for cytomegalovirus antigens. While some public TCRs were present in many individuals, most TCR sequences turned up only very rarely across donors. Linkage disequilibrium might explain the correlated functional status among segregating V segments, but an unknown experimental factor could not be ruled out. The classifier was reported to diagnose cytomegalovirus status with high specificity and sensitivity in both the original cohort and the validation cohort. According to a later analysis, most CMV-associated TCR beta chains appeared to be HLA-restricted, and the HLA associations seemed to be driven largely by CMV exposure. According to the authors, the approach could potentially be generalized to other disease states and immunological phenotypes. The cohort was sequenced for TCR beta chains only, and without alpha or paired-chain data the features that could be detected were limited. Broadly in line with IMGT annotations, most TCR beta V segments showed up in productive rearrangements about 87% or about 30% of the time in an earlier analysis of some 590 of the donors.

Trimming leaves V shorter by 4 bases and J shorter by 7 bases, with the junction holding 8 bases beyond the gene matches. As encoded in the germline V gene, CDR1 is SGHRS while CDR2 is YFSETQ. Taken from cysteine to phenylalanine, the CDR3 has 15 residues. Of all the DNA, just the CDR3 is kept, 45 bases in frame from base 1. This TCR was sampled from a woman aged 60-75 years in good health and CMV-seronegative. Sequenced: PBMCs. The chain joins TRBV5-1 to TRBJ2-1; 10 bases in between match TRBD2. The CDR3 has the sequence CASSPLAGASNEQFF. The sequenced DNA: TGCGCCAGCAGCCCTCTAGCGGGAGCCTCGAATGAGCAGTTCTTC.